This is a list of T cell receptor beta chains from one sample in a study of a mutant IDH1 vaccine in newly diagnosed glioma. Clones were sequenced by immunoSEQ multiplex PCR, and TCRdb holds only the in-frame ones, with some missing. The sample lists around 70,000 clones; around nine tenths were seen once. No cognate antigen is known for these TCRs. The sample here was PBMCs, taken from a glioma patient whose treatment included an IDH1 peptide vaccine. The source of these receptors is a man aged 30 to 39 with glioma. Both conserved end residues are part of each CDR3. Fields, in order: J gene, V gene, CDR3 protein.

TRBJ1-1 TRBV27 CASSFGQAAEAFF
TRBJ2-5 TRBV7-6 CASSSWTGGLETQYF
TRBJ1-1 TRBV7-8 CASSRGLGRGTEAFF
TRBJ2-2 TRBV9 CASSDHTNTGELFF
TRBJ2-7 TRBV6-5 CASSYSRGGLYEQYF
TRBJ1-2 TRBV6-1 CASSEALRLYGYTF
TRBJ2-5 TRBV18 CASSPRAGSMETQYF
TRBJ2-7 TRBV5-1 CASSLAQGHEQYF
TRBJ1-6 TRBV19 CASSSRQGSTYNSPLHF
TRBJ2-1 TRBV7-2 CATLKALGARTEQFF
NA TRBV4-1 CASSPGLTYEQYF
TRBJ2-3 TRBV9 CASSPRDQGTDTQYF
TRBJ1-1 TRBV7-9 CASSLGGTGTGTEAFF
TRBJ2-3 TRBV7-2 CASSLGRGGITDTQYF
TRBJ1-6 TRBV7-2 CASSLQGTSSYNSPLHF
TRBJ2-5 TRBV7-2 CASSFAGEETQYF
TRBJ2-2 TRBV4-2 CASSQDRFREGGELFF
TRBJ1-2 TRBV28 CASSLATGGVGYTF
TRBJ1-3 TRBV13 CASSLSGRLFSGNTIYF
TRBJ2-1 TRBV4-2 CASSRKLLAGGDGSDEQFF
TRBJ2-3 TRBV4-1 CASSQERGADTQYF
TRBJ2-1 TRBV7-9 CASSLSNVANEQFF
TRBJ2-5 TRBV25-1 CASSDADRGQETQYF
NA TRBV30 CAWGSLQGSEQYF
TRBJ2-7 TRBV5-1 CASSLGTEQYF
TRBJ2-2 TRBV6-5 CASSGLLVAGELFF
TRBJ2-5 TRBV5-1 CASSPRLAGGPGETQYF
TRBJ2-5 TRBV5-1 CASSLGVGEETQYF
TRBJ2-3 TRBV6-6 CASSSQGSYTDTQYF
TRBJ1-4 TRBV6-5 CASSYEPRPTNEKLFF
TRBJ2-5 TRBV7-3 CASSLNPLAGEETQYF
TRBJ1-2 TRBV4-2 CASSQWGQGAYGYTF
TRBJ2-7 TRBV27 CASKKGATDYEQYF